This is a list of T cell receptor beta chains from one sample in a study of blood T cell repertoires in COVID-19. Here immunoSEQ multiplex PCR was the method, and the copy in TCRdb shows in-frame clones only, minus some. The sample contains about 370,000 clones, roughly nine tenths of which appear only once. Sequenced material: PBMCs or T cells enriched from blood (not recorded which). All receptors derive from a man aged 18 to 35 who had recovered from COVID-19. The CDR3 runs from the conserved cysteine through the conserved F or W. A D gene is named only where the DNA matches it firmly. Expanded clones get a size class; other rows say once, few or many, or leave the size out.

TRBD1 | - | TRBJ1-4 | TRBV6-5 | TGTGCCAGCAGGAAACAGGGGGCGGAGGAAAAACTGTTTTTT | CASRKQGAEEKLFF
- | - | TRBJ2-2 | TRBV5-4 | TGTGCCAGCAGCTTGGCCGGCGGTCTGAACACCGGGGAGCTGTTTTTT | CASSLAGGLNTGELFF
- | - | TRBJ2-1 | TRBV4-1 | TGCGCCAGCAGCCCTGCGGGACTCTCATACAATGAGCAGTTCTTC | CASSPAGLSYNEQFF
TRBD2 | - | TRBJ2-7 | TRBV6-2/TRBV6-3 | TGTGCCAGCAGTTACTCGAGTTCGGCGGGGGGTGAGGGGCAGTACTTC | CASSYSSSAGGEGQYF
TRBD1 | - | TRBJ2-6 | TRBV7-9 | TGTGCCAGCGGGACAGGGGGCAGTCGGGCCAACGTCCTGACTTTC | CASGTGGSRANVLTF
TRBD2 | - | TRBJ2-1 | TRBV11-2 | TGTGCCAGCAGCCCTCGAGCGGGATCATACAATGAGCAGTTCTTC | CASSPRAGSYNEQFF
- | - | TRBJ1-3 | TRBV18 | TGTGCCAGCTCACGCTCTGGGGGGGCCGGAGACACCATATATTTT | CASSRSGGAGDTIYF
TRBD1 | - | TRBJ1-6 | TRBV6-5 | TGTGCCAGCAGTCGGACAGGACCGAATTCACCCCTCCACTTT | CASSRTGPNSPLHF
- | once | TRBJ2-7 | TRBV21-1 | TGTGCCAGGCGACTAATTTACGAGCAGTACTTC | CARRLIYEQYF
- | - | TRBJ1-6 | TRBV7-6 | TGTGCCAGCAGCTCGACAGGCCTTGGAGCCCTCCACTTT | CASSSTGLGALHF
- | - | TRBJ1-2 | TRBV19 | TGTGCCAGTAGTGGCCCTTTTGAGGGATCGCGATATGGCTACACCTTC | CASSGPFEGSRYGYTF
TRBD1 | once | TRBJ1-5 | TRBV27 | TGTGCCAGCAGTTCTAAACAGGGGTTTCAGCCCCAGCATTTT | CASSSKQGFQPQHF
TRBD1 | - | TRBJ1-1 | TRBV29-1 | TGCAGCGTTAGTGGGACAGGAGACACTGAAGCTTTCTTT | CSVSGTGDTEAFF
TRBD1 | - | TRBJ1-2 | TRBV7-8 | TGTGCCAGCAGCTTGGGACAGGGATATGGCTACACCTTC | CASSLGQGYGYTF
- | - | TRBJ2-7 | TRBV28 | TGTGCCAGCAGTTTGGCAGGGTCCTACGAGCAGTACTTC | CASSLAGSYEQYF
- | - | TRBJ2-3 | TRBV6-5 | TGTGCCAGCAGGCTCCAGGGATTTGGCACAGATACGCAGTATTTT | CASRLQGFGTDTQYF
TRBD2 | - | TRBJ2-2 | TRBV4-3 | TGCGCCAGCAGCCAAGGGGGTGGAGCGGGAGGGACCGGGGAGCTGTTTTTT | CASSQGGGAGGTGELFF
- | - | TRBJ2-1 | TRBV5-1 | TGCGCCAGCAACGAGGGAGGACCATACTCCTACAATGAGCAGTTCTTC | CASNEGGPYSYNEQFF
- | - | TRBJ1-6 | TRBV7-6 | TGTGCCAGCAGCTCGCTTTCAGTCAATTCACCCCTCCACTTT | CASSSLSVNSPLHF
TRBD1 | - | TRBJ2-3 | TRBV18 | TGTGCCAGCTCTCAACAGGGGGCGCGATCAGATACGCAGTATTTT | CASSQQGARSDTQYF